This is a list of T cell receptor beta chains from one sample in a study of identical twins. TCRdb used MiXCR to reprocess the 5' RACE reads, holding one entry per CDR3 protein. Of about 530,000 distinct CDR3 sequences in the sample, approximately 20% were seen once. This sample was shared with a second study, whose subject was yellow fever vaccine responses in identical twins.

Sample: CD4+ T cells sorted from blood. The receptors come from a woman younger than 30 in good health. Each CDR3 is given with its conserved first and last residue. Each record gives: J gene, D gene, clone size, V gene, CDR3 DNA, CDR3 protein. The D gene is left open where the match is weak. Clone size appears in some rows only: once, few, many, or a class for an expanded clone.

j_call: TRBJ1-4
d_call: TRBD1
clone_size: -
v_call: TRBV24-1
cdr3_nt: TGTGCCACCAGCGGACAGGATGAAAAACTGTTTTTT
cdr3_aa: CATSGQDEKLFF

j_call: TRBJ2-5
d_call: -
clone_size: -
v_call: TRBV7-2
cdr3_nt: TGTGCCAGCAGGACGGGATTTACAGGGGAGACCCAGTACTTC
cdr3_aa: CASRTGFTGETQYF

j_call: TRBJ1-6
d_call: -
clone_size: few
v_call: TRBV3-1
cdr3_nt: TGTGCCAGCAGCCAGCCACAGAATTCACCCCTCCACTTT
cdr3_aa: CASSQPQNSPLHF

j_call: TRBJ2-2
d_call: -
clone_size: -
v_call: TRBV3-1
cdr3_nt: TGTGCCAGCAGCCTATGGGACGGGTACACCGGGGAGCTGTTTTTT
cdr3_aa: CASSLWDGYTGELFF

j_call: TRBJ2-3
d_call: TRBD1
clone_size: -
v_call: TRBV6-2/TRBV6-3
cdr3_nt: TGTGCCAGCAGTACGTCCCGGGACAGCTCGCAGTATTTT
cdr3_aa: CASSTSRDSSQYF

j_call: TRBJ2-5
d_call: TRBD1
clone_size: few
v_call: TRBV15
cdr3_nt: TGTGCCACCAGCAGAACGACAGGGGAAGAGACCCAGTACTTC
cdr3_aa: CATSRTTGEETQYF

j_call: TRBJ1-5
d_call: -
clone_size: few
v_call: TRBV3-1
cdr3_nt: TGTGCCAGCAGCCAAGGTGGGGTCCAGCCCCAGCATTTT
cdr3_aa: CASSQGGVQPQHF

j_call: TRBJ1-1
d_call: -
clone_size: -
v_call: TRBV3-1
cdr3_nt: TGTGCCAGCAGCCCCAAACCCAACACTGAAGCTTTCTTT
cdr3_aa: CASSPKPNTEAFF

j_call: TRBJ2-3
d_call: -
clone_size: few
v_call: TRBV29-1
cdr3_nt: TGCAGTGTCGGTGGGGGATCCGCAGATACGCAGTATTTT
cdr3_aa: CSVGGGSADTQYF

j_call: TRBJ2-1
d_call: -
clone_size: few
v_call: TRBV12-3/TRBV12-4
cdr3_nt: TGTGCCAGCAGCTCAAACAGGGCGAAACTCAATGAGCAGTTCTTC
cdr3_aa: CASSSNRAKLNEQFF

j_call: TRBJ2-2
d_call: TRBD2
clone_size: few
v_call: TRBV6-2/TRBV6-3
cdr3_nt: TGTGCCAGCAGTAGGGAGGGTCCCGGGGAGCTGTTTTTT
cdr3_aa: CASSREGPGELFF

j_call: TRBJ2-1
d_call: -
clone_size: -
v_call: TRBV3-1
cdr3_nt: TGTGCCAGCAGCAGAACAGTGACCTCCTACAATGAGCAGTTCTTC
cdr3_aa: CASSRTVTSYNEQFF

j_call: TRBJ2-5
d_call: -
clone_size: few
v_call: TRBV20-1
cdr3_nt: TGCAGTGCTGGTCTCCAGGGGGGGAAGACCCAGTACTTC
cdr3_aa: CSAGLQGGKTQYF

j_call: TRBJ2-1
d_call: TRBD2
clone_size: -
v_call: TRBV9
cdr3_nt: TGTGCCAGCAGCGTTAGCGGGACGCACATGGTCTTC
cdr3_aa: CASSVSGTHMVF

j_call: TRBJ1-3
d_call: -
clone_size: -
v_call: TRBV9
cdr3_nt: TGTGCCAGCAGCGTAACCCCGGGAGCTTCTGGAAACACCATATATTTT
cdr3_aa: CASSVTPGASGNTIYF

j_call: TRBJ1-6
d_call: -
clone_size: few
v_call: TRBV4-1
cdr3_nt: TGCGCCAGCAGCCAAACCCGACAGTCCGGATCTAATTCACCCCTCCACTTT
cdr3_aa: CASSQTRQSGSNSPLHF

j_call: TRBJ1-5
d_call: -
clone_size: few
v_call: TRBV20-1
cdr3_nt: TGCAGTGCTAGAGATGACCCCCCTCAGCCCCAGCATTTT
cdr3_aa: CSARDDPPQPQHF